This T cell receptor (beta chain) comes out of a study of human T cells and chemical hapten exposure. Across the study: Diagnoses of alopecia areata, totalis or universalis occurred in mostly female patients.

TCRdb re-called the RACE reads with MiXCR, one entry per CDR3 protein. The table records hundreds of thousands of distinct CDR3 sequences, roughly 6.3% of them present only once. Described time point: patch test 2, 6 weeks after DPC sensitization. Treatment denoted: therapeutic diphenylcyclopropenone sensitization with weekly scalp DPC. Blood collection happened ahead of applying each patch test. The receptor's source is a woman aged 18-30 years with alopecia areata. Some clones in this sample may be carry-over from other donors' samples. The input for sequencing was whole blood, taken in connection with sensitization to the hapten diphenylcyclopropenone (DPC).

The CDR3, as DNA: TGTGCCAGCAGCGCGAGGGGACAGGGAGTAGAACAGCCCCAGCATTTT. This codes for CASSARGQGVEQPQHF. The V gene is TRBV25-1, the J gene TRBJ1-5; 9 positions match TRBD1. The germline V gene encodes CDR1 MGHDK and CDR2 SYGVNS. CDR3 length: 16 residues. The junction had 13 bases not matched to a gene; V was cut back by 6 bases and J by 7 bases.